This T cell receptor (beta chain) was identified in a study of beta chain features in type 1 diabetes. Germline V gives CDR1 KGHSH, CDR2 LQKENI. The CDR3 has 13 residues. Trimming stripped 5 bases from V and 2 bases from J, with 7 bases between. The whole isolated RNA underwent reverse transcription, so sequencing captured expressed TCRB transcripts. TCRdb keeps only in-frame clones here, not all; method: immunoSEQ multiplex PCR. The data show fewer than 200,000 clones, with about an eighth seen just once and 0.6% to 0.8% held by the top ten. The clonotype was recovered from a woman between 18 and 30 years old in good health. The sample taken for sequencing was central memory CD4+ T cells from blood. The chain links TRBV18 to TRBJ1-5; possible D gene TRBD1, 5 bases. DNA for the CDR3: TGTGCCAGCTCAGGGGCTCGCAATCAGCCCCAGCATTTT. Protein sequence: CASSGARNQPQHF.